The 5 T cell receptor beta chains below come from one sample, sequenced in a study of T cell changes during pregnancy in multiple sclerosis. The data were produced by immunoSEQ multiplex PCR, yet TCRdb's version contains in-frame clones alone and is incomplete. The sample consists of around 48,000 clones, approximately 92% of them appearing once. The source was CD4+ T cells from peripheral blood mononuclear cells, collected in the second trimester of pregnancy. The receptors shown here come from a female donor in good health, enrolled as a control in a pregnancy study.

This chain links TRBV9 with TRBJ2-1, with TRBD2 matching 14 bases. Germline CDR1 and CDR2: SGDLS and YYNGEE. Trimming cost V 3 bases and J 9 bases; bases outside gene matches: 5. This CDR3 contains 15 residues. CDR3 sequence (DNA): TGTGCCAGCAGCGCTGGACTAGCGGGAGGTACTGAGCAGTTCTTC. The encoded protein is CASSAGLAGGTEQFF.

The V gene is TRBV6-6, the J gene TRBJ2-7; the D gene is possibly TRBD2 (5 bases). CDR3 length: 16 amino acids. Germline V CDR1 and CDR2: MNHNY, SVGAGI (reference sequence). Trimming pared 4 bases from V and 3 bases from J, leaving 19 bases between. The CDR3 bases are TGTGCCAGCAGTTCTAGCCCACGGGTTGGAGGCTACGAGCAGTACTTC. Encoded protein: CASSSSPRVGGYEQYF.

This chain joins TRBV29-1 and TRBJ2-3; 10 nucleotides match TRBD1. With V trimmed by 1 base and J by 8 bases, 9 bases remained unmatched. Germline-derived CDR1 and CDR2 are SQVTM and ANQGSEA. There are 15 residues in the CDR3. For the CDR3, the DNA is TGCAGCGTTGAAGGGACAGGGGGAGGGTTTGGTACGCAGTATTTT. Its protein is CSVEGTGGGFGTQYF.

V gene TRBV4-2 combines with J gene TRBJ2-1; the match to TRBD2 covers 7 bases. The CDR3 runs 18 residues. V lost 1 base to trimming and J lost 0 bases; unmatched junction nucleotides: 9. Germline assignment: CDR1 LGHNA and CDR2 YNFKEQ. The CDR3 bases are TGTGCCAGCAGCCAAGGCCCCCTCCGCGGGAGCTCCTACAATGAGCAGTTCTTC. It encodes CASSQGPLRGSSYNEQFF.

V usage is TRBV19 and J usage is TRBJ2-1, with 8 bases matching TRBD2. The CDR3 is 14 residues long. Germline-derived CDR1 and CDR2 are LNHDA and SQIVND (reference sequence). J was trimmed by 7 bases and V by 8 bases; bases with no gene match: 10. CDR3 protein: CASSLAEADNEQFF. The CDR3 nucleotides read TGTGCCAGTTCACTAGCGGAGGCGGATAATGAGCAGTTCTTC.